A selection of T cell receptor beta chains follows, all from one sample in a study of patients and donors after allogeneic stem cell transplantation. Each CDR3 protein gets one entry after TCRdb re-called the RT-PCR reads with MiXCR. Of around 200,000 distinct CDR3 sequences listed, about 37% were seen once; the top ten hold roughly 12%. Sequencing input: blood, either unsorted or a sorted T cell fraction (not recorded which). The receptors were sampled from a human donor who was either an allogeneic HSCT recipient or a stem cell or donor lymphocyte infusion donor (not recorded which). It is not recorded whose cells these are; they may come from a transplant donor. Each CDR3 is given with its conserved first and last residue. D genes are given only for firm matches. Not every row has a clone size; where given, it reads once, few, many or a size class.

.,TRBD1,TRBJ1-2,TRBV7-2,TGTGCCAGCAGCTTAGACAGGGGGTACTATGGCTACACCTTC,CASSLDRGYYGYTF
few,.,TRBJ1-2,TRBV5-1,TGCGCCAGCAGCGTCGTAGCGACTAACTATGGCTACACCTTC,CASSVVATNYGYTF
.,.,TRBJ1-6,TRBV5-5,TGTGCCAGCAGCTTCACAGGGTGGTCCTATAATTCACCCCTCCACTTT,CASSFTGWSYNSPLHF
.,.,TRBJ2-5,TRBV27,TGTGCCAGCAGCCACGGGGGCCCGGCGGTTGGGACCCAGTACTTC,CASSHGGPAVGTQYF
.,TRBD1,TRBJ2-1,TRBV20-1,TGCAGTGCTAGAGATCGGTCAGGGGGAGTTCATGAGCAGTTCTTC,CSARDRSGGVHEQFF
few,TRBD1,TRBJ1-5,TRBV20-1,TGCAGTGCTAGAGTTAACAGGGGGAATCAGCCCCAGCATTTT,CSARVNRGNQPQHF
few,.,TRBJ2-7,TRBV7-9,TGTGCCATCGGGCCTCCCTACGAGCAGTACTTC,CAIGPPYEQYF
.,.,TRBJ1-3,TRBV5-1,TGCGCCAGCAGCTTTTCCGGGGCGTTTTCTTCTGGAAACACCATATATTTT,CASSFSGAFSSGNTIYF
.,.,TRBJ2-5,TRBV3-1,TGTGCCAGCAGCCCACGCCGGCGGCAAGAGACCCAGTACTTC,CASSPRRRQETQYF
.,.,TRBJ1-1,TRBV7-8,TGTGCCAGCAGCTTAAGGTACAGGGAGAACACTGAAGCTTTCTTT,CASSLRYRENTEAFF
few,TRBD1,TRBJ2-3,TRBV10-3,TGTGCCATCAGTGGACAGGGAAGCAGAGATACGCAGTATTTT,CAISGQGSRDTQYF
few,TRBD1,TRBJ1-1,TRBV12-3/TRBV12-4,TGTGCCAGCACCGGGGACAGGGGAGGGACTGAAGCTTTCTTT,CASTGDRGGTEAFF
.,.,TRBJ1-2,TRBV20-1,TGCAGTGCTAGAGACGGGGGAATGGACGGCTACACCTTC,CSARDGGMDGYTF
.,.,TRBJ1-1,TRBV20-1,TGCAGTGGAAAAAGGGGAGGGGGAGGTACTGAAGCTTTCTTT,CSGKRGGGGTEAFF
.,.,TRBJ2-2,TRBV11-2,TGTGCCAGCAGCTTAAGGGCAGGTCCGCCCGGGGAGCTGTTTTTT,CASSLRAGPPGELFF
.,.,TRBJ2-7,TRBV5-1,TGCGCCAGCAGCGCGGAGGCGGCCGAGGGGATCTACGAGCAGTACTTC,CASSAEAAEGIYEQYF
.,.,TRBJ1-5,TRBV27,TGTGCCAGCAGTTTAATCGGCGGAGGCCGAATCAAGGCCCAGCATTTT,CASSLIGGGRIKAQHF
few,.,TRBJ1-1,TRBV5-1,TGCGCCAGCACCTCAGGACCTACGGGTCGCACTGAAGCTTTCTTT,CASTSGPTGRTEAFF
.,TRBD1,TRBJ1-3,TRBV30,TGTGCCTGGAGTCATCGGGGGACAGCGGGAAACACCATATATTTT,CAWSHRGTAGNTIYF
.,TRBD1,TRBJ2-1,TRBV4-3,TGCGCCAGCAGCCGAGGGAGGGACAGGGGGCCCAATGAGCAGTTCTTC,CASSRGRDRGPNEQFF
.,TRBD1,TRBJ1-6,TRBV5-1,TGCGCCAGCAGCCTCGGGACAGGGTATAATTCACCCCTCCACTTT,CASSLGTGYNSPLHF
once,.,TRBJ2-4,TRBV28,TGTGCCAGCAGTTTCCCCGAGGGGGACATTCAGTACTTC,CASSFPEGDIQYF
few,.,TRBJ1-4,TRBV5-1,TGCGCCAGCAGCTTGGCGGAGGGGGCAACTAATGAAAAACTGTTTTTT,CASSLAEGATNEKLFF
.,.,TRBJ1-1,TRBV29-1,TGCAGCGCCGCCCGGGACACCAACACTGAAGCTTTCTTT,CSAARDTNTEAFF
.,.,TRBJ2-2,TRBV9,TGTGCCAGCAGCACAATCCGAGGCCACGGGGAGCTGTTTTTT,CASSTIRGHGELFF
few,TRBD1,TRBJ1-4,TRBV12-3/TRBV12-4,TGTGCCAGCACCCGGACAGGATCTGAAAAACTGTTTTTT,CASTRTGSEKLFF
.,TRBD1,TRBJ1-4,TRBV5-1,TGCGCCAGCAGCTTTGATGGGGCCGGGACAGGGGTTGAAAAACTGTTTTTT,CASSFDGAGTGVEKLFF
.,.,TRBJ2-3,TRBV5-1,TGCGCCAGCATACGAGAATACCCGAGCACAGATACGCAGTATTTT,CASIREYPSTDTQYF
.,.,TRBJ1-1,TRBV4-1,TGCGCCAGCAGCCACCGCGTACAGGCTGAAGCTTTCTTT,CASSHRVQAEAFF
.,TRBD1,TRBJ2-1,TRBV5-1,TGCGCCAGCAGCTACGGACAGGGGCGGTACAATGAGCAGTTCTTC,CASSYGQGRYNEQFF
.,TRBD1,TRBJ1-4,TRBV7-2,TGTGCCAGCAGCCGGGGGACAGGGGCTAATGAAAAACTGTTTTTT,CASSRGTGANEKLFF
.,.,TRBJ1-1,TRBV4-2,TGTGCCAGCAGCCCCCGCGGATATCAGAGGGCTTTCTTT,CASSPRGYQRAFF
few,.,TRBJ1-4,TRBV5-1,TGCGCCAGCAGCTTGGAGCGCCAGGACGGTGAAAAACTGTTTTTT,CASSLERQDGEKLFF
.,.,TRBJ2-7,TRBV7-3,TGTGCCAGCAGCCTACCCGGCAAGCACCAGTACTTC,CASSLPGKHQYF
.,.,TRBJ1-2,TRBV29-1,TGCAGCGTCAAGGGGGGGGCGAATGGCTACACCTTC,CSVKGGANGYTF
.,.,TRBJ1-1,TRBV10-3,TGTGCCATCAGTGAGTCCGCAGGACTGAACACTGAAGCTTTCTTT,CAISESAGLNTEAFF
few,.,TRBJ1-1,TRBV21-1,TGTGCCAGCAGCAAAGGTGGAACAGAGGAGGCTTTCTTT,CASSKGGTEEAFF
.,.,TRBJ1-1,TRBV6-6,TGTGCCAGCAGTTACGCAGAGGGGGAAGCTTTCTTT,CASSYAEGEAFF
.,.,TRBJ1-2,TRBV7-2,TGTGCCAGCAGCTTAGCGGTGGCGTCTAACTATGGCTACACCTTC,CASSLAVASNYGYTF
few,TRBD1,TRBJ1-1,TRBV5-1,TGCGCCAGCAGCTTGTTGGGACAGGGGAGCACTGAAGCTTTCTTT,CASSLLGQGSTEAFF